One TCR beta chain is described in this entry. The antigen is undetermined. This record comes from a study of cytomegalovirus exposure and HLA in healthy donors. Study conclusions and caveats: Researchers counted roughly 160 TCR beta chains as cytomegalovirus-associated. Many donors carried some public TCRs, although rarity characterized most TCR sequences.

V dropped 2 bases and J dropped 6; count of bases not matched to a gene: 6. The CDR3 consists of 15 residues. The V gene's germline CDR1 is SGHTA and CDR2 FQGTGA. Only in-frame clones appear in the TCRdb table, and some are missing; sequencing was by immunoSEQ multiplex PCR. The profile covers about 98,000 clones, with 70% to 90% appearing a single time and roughly 3.9% taken by the ten largest. The sequence came from a woman aged 30 to 39 in good health and CMV-seronegative. The V and J genes are TRBV7-3 and TRBJ2-1, with 8 bases matching TRBD1. The sample comprised PBMCs. The CDR3 region is CASSLRQGASNEQFF. CDR3 bases: TGTGCCAGCAGCTTACGTCAGGGGGCGAGCAATGAGCAGTTCTTC.